This TCR beta chain was observed in a study of identical twins. TCRdb re-called the 5' RACE reads with MiXCR, one entry per CDR3 protein. The sample has 450,000 to 500,000 distinct CDR3 sequences, 14% seen once. This clonotype was recorded a few times. Deletions cut 4 bases from V and 6 bases from J, with 14 bases between. The CDR3 contains 14 residues. Germline values: CDR1 SGHRS, CDR2 YFSETQ. A further study also used this sample, focusing on yellow fever vaccine responses in identical twins.

Sequences were obtained from CD4+ T cells sorted from blood. The V and J genes are TRBV5-1 and TRBJ2-1; D ambiguous. The source is a woman between 18 and 30 years old in good health. Here the CDR3 reads CASSPERPGNEQFF. The CDR3 DNA is TGCGCCAGCAGCCCCGAAAGACCCGGCAATGAGCAGTTCTTC.